This T cell receptor (beta chain) is drawn from a study of T cell responses to AZD1222 COVID-19 vaccine. Second doses at about 4 or about 12 weeks were pooled. A note on this clone: Its specificity is not known.

TCRdb's copy holds only in-frame clones and misses some; the assay was immunoSEQ multiplex PCR. This sample yields 70,000 to 95,000 clones, of which more than 80% are seen a single time; over 2% belongs to the top ten. The CDR3 is 12 amino acids. The germline V gene has CDR1 SQVTM and CDR2 ANQGSEA. Trimming took off 4 bases at V and 3 bases at J, with 9 bases between the two ends. Notes on the study in general: Across the whole spike, CD4 TCRs peaked at regions 160-218 and 743-854.

The sequences come from peripheral blood, collected 28 days after the second AZD1222 dose. The gene calls are TRBV29-1 and TRBJ1-1; D call uncertain. This clonotype originated in an adult who received the AZD1222 COVID-19 vaccine. For the CDR3, the DNA is TGCAGCGTTGTTCGGGTCGACACTGAAGCTTTCTTT. Its translation: CSVVRVDTEAFF.